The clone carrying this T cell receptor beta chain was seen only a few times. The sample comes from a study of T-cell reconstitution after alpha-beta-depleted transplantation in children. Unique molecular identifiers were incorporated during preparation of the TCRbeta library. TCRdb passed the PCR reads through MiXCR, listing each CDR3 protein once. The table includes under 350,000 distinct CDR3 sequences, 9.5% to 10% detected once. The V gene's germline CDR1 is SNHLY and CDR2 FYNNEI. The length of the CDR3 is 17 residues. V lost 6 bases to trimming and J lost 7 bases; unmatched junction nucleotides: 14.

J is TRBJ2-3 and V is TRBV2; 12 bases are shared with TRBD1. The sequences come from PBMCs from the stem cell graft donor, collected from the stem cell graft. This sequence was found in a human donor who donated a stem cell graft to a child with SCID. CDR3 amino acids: CASSRYTGTGGENTQYF. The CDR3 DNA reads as TGTGCCAGCAGCAGATATACCGGGACAGGGGGCGAAAATACGCAGTATTTT. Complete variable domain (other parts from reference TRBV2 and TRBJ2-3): EPEVTQTPSHQVTQMGQEVILRCVPISNHLYFYWYRQILGQKVEFLVSFYNNEISEKSEIFDDQFSVERPDGSNFTLKIRSTKLEDSAMYFCASSRYTGTGGENTQYFGPGTRLTVL.